These 7 T cell receptor beta chains originate from one sample sequenced in a study of regulatory T cells in long-lasting Graves disease. The sample's time point: newly diagnosed GD, antithyroid drugs for less than 3 months. Extracted RNA from PBMCs served as the source of the TCR library. Building of the TCR beta libraries involved iRepertoire HTBI primers and Arm-PCR of CDR3 regions. TCRdb independently ran MiXCR on the multiplex PCR reads; one entry per CDR3 protein. The sample carries about 310,000 distinct CDR3 sequences, 15% to 20% recorded once. The material sequenced was peripheral blood mononuclear cells (PBMCs), taken at new diagnosis, from a patient treated with antithyroid drugs. These receptors all stem from a female donor with Graves disease.

A word on this clonotype: Sequence at one end of the junction differs from germline and may be a read error. The rearrangement uses TRBV12-3 or TRBV12-4 and TRBJ2-1; tentative D call: TRBD2 (6 bases). The CDR3 has 15 residues. The CDR3 loop is CASSLAGGGYNEQSF. CDR3 bases: TGTGCCAGCAGTTTAGCGGGGGGTGGATACAATGAGCAGTCCTTC.

This clonotype was seen ten or more times. The J gene is TRBJ1-4, the V gene TRBV20-1; D is unresolved. CDR1 and CDR2 from the germline V gene are DFQATT and SNEGSKA (reference sequence). V lost 0 bases and J 5 bases, leaving 13 bases between the germline ends. The CDR3 length is 15 residues. CDR3: CSARDPPPENEKLFF. CDR3 DNA sequence: TGCAGTGCTAGAGATCCTCCCCCCGAGAATGAAAAACTGTTTTTT.

This clonotype was seen many times. The CDR3 bases are TGTGCCAGCAGTTTCACTAGCGGGGCCTACAATGAGCAGTTCTTC. Translated, it gives CASSFTSGAYNEQFF. V and J are TRBV27 and TRBJ2-1; 10 bases are a match to TRBD2. Germline CDR1 and CDR2: MNHEY and SMNVEV (reference sequence). The CDR3 length is 15 residues. V gave up 3 bases and J gave up 2 bases; unmatched junction bases: 1.

This clonotype has a count of ten or more. The chain carries TRBV28 and TRBJ2-3; 7 nucleotides align to TRBD1. Germline loops: CDR1 MDHEN, CDR2 SYDVKM. CDR3 length equals 16 residues. The junction had 7 bases not matched to a gene; V was cut back by 4 bases and J by 0 bases. CDR3 sequence reads: CASSSDRAASTDTQYF. The DNA for the CDR3 is TGTGCCAGCAGTTCCGACAGGGCCGCTAGCACAGATACGCAGTATTTT.

This rearrangement joins TRBV19 to TRBJ2-7, with 13 bases identical to TRBD2. The CDR3 loop spans 14 amino acids. With 4 bases clipped from V and 4 bases from J, the junction kept 1 base outside the gene matches. Germline V gene lookup returns CDR1 LNHDA and CDR2 SQIVND (reference sequence). The DNA for the CDR3 is TGTGCCAGTAGTAAGACTAGCGGGAGGTACGAGCAGTACTTC. The encoded protein is CASSKTSGRYEQYF.

Only a few counts were recorded for this clonotype. The V and J genes are TRBV4-1 and TRBJ2-2; perhaps TRBD1 as D (5 bases). Germline CDR1 reads MGHRA; CDR2 reads YSYEKL. The CDR3 totals 14 residues. Between the trimmed V and J ends, which lost 4 bases and 6 bases, there was a span of 12 bases. CDR3 loop: CASSLPGAPGELFF. The DNA for the CDR3 is TGCGCCAGCAGCCTTCCTGGGGCCCCCGGGGAGCTGTTTTTT.

This clonotype was recorded at least ten times. The CDR3 DNA follows: TGTGCCAGCAGTCTTCAGGGAAATGTAGGCGAGCAGTACTTC. Translating gives CASSLQGNVGEQYF. The J gene is TRBJ2-7, the V gene TRBV2; possible D gene TRBD1, 5 bases. The length of the CDR3 is 14 residues. Germline-derived CDR1 and CDR2 are SNHLY and FYNNEI. V was shortened by 5 bases and J by 6 bases, with 17 bases between the two germline ends.